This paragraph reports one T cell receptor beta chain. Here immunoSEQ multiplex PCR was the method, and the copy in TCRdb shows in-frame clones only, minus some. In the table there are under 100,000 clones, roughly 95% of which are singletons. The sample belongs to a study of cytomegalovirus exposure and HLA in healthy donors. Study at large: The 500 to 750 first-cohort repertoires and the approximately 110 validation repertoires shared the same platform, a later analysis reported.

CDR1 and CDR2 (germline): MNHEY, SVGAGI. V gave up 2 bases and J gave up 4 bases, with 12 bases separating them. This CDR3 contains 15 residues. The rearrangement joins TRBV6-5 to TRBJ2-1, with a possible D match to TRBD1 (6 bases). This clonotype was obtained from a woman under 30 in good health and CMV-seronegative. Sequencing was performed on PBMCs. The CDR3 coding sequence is TGTGCCAGCAGTTACGGCCAGGGGCCATACAATGAGCAGTTCTTC. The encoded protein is CASSYGQGPYNEQFF.